This is a list of T cell receptor beta chains from one sample in a study of blood T cells in healthy people across ages. TCRdb fed the 5' RACE reads into MiXCR, producing one record per CDR3 protein. This repertoire shows roughly 1,100,000 distinct CDR3 sequences, approximately 25% found once; its top ten account for around 0.7%. This sample also appeared in a second study, on T cells of mothers and their children.

The sequencing sample was made of blood. The receptors stem from a girl under 10 years old in good health. The CDR3 runs from the conserved cysteine through the conserved F or W. A D gene is named only where the DNA matches it firmly. The size entry is marked missing in some rows and otherwise reads once, few, many or a size class.

clone size,V gene,J gene,D gene,CDR3 protein,CDR3 DNA
.,TRBV9,TRBJ1-1,.,CASSPAGGGLNTEAFF,TGTGCCAGCAGCCCAGCGGGCGGCGGGCTGAACACTGAAGCTTTCTTT
few,TRBV7-9,TRBJ1-4,.,CASSWQTGQGQEKLFF,TGTGCCAGCAGCTGGCAGACAGGACAAGGTCAGGAAAAACTGTTTTTT
.,TRBV6-6,TRBJ1-1,.,CASSYFTALDQQAFF,TGTGCCAGCAGTTACTTCACAGCCCTTGATCAGCAAGCTTTCTTT
.,TRBV29-1,TRBJ2-1,.,CSVTNSAAEQFF,TGCAGCGTGACAAACAGTGCGGCAGAGCAGTTCTTC
.,TRBV24-1,TRBJ1-2,.,CATSDEIGGHYGYTF,TGTGCCACCAGTGATGAAATAGGGGGACACTATGGCTACACCTTC
.,TRBV7-9,TRBJ1-2,TRBD1,CASSPPGDRRSYTF,TGTGCCAGCAGCCCCCCTGGGGACAGACGGAGCTACACCTTC
few,TRBV19,TRBJ2-1,.,CASSIILTARGNEQFF,TGTGCCAGTAGTATAATTTTAACCGCCCGGGGCAATGAGCAGTTCTTC
.,TRBV6-5,TRBJ2-3,TRBD1,CASSVRGTPTDTQYF,TGTGCCAGCAGCGTCAGGGGGACCCCCACAGATACGCAGTATTTT
few,TRBV5-6,TRBJ1-3,.,CASSARDLSGNTIYF,TGTGCCAGCAGCGCCCGGGACCTCTCTGGAAACACCATATATTTT
.,TRBV5-1,TRBJ2-7,.,CASSLSYGSYEQYF,TGCGCCAGCAGCTTGAGTTATGGGTCCTACGAGCAGTACTTC
.,TRBV5-4,TRBJ1-1,.,CASSSDGGIFTEAFF,TGTGCCAGCAGCTCCGACGGGGGAATTTTCACTGAAGCTTTCTTT
.,TRBV5-1,TRBJ1-2,TRBD1,CASSEWTGINYGYTF,TGCGCCAGCAGCGAATGGACAGGAATTAACTATGGCTACACCTTC
.,TRBV29-1,TRBJ2-3,TRBD2,CSVEEGGREAPDTQYF,TGCAGCGTTGAAGAAGGGGGGCGGGAGGCCCCAGATACGCAGTATTTT
few,TRBV7-2,TRBJ2-5,TRBD1,CASSLGTGDWTQYF,TGTGCCAGCAGCTTAGGGACAGGGGATTGGACCCAGTACTTC
.,TRBV12-3/TRBV12-4,TRBJ1-1,.,CASSLWGIDTEAFF,TGTGCCAGCAGTTTATGGGGGATAGACACTGAAGCTTTCTTT
.,TRBV18,TRBJ2-3,.,CASSGEITDTQYF,TGTGCCAGCTCGGGAGAGATCACAGATACGCAGTATTTT
few,TRBV19,TRBJ1-4,.,CASSIVRLSTNEKLFF,TGTGCCAGTAGTATAGTTAGACTATCAACTAATGAAAAACTGTTTTTT
.,TRBV15,TRBJ2-2,TRBD2,CATSIQSGRVTGELFF,TGTGCCACCAGCATCCAGAGCGGGAGAGTAACCGGGGAGCTGTTTTTT
.,TRBV5-1,TRBJ2-7,.,CASSPTTVGNIYEQYF,TGCGCCAGCAGCCCAACTACTGTTGGAAACATTTACGAGCAGTACTTC
.,TRBV4-1,TRBJ2-1,.,CASSQAGEHNEQFF,TGCGCCAGCAGCCAAGCGGGGGAGCACAATGAGCAGTTCTTC
many,TRBV2,TRBJ2-1,.,CASTEGNEQFF,TGTGCCAGCACCGAGGGGAATGAGCAGTTCTTC
.,TRBV7-6,TRBJ2-7,.,CASSLFRGYEQYF,TGTGCCAGCAGCTTGTTTAGGGGCTACGAGCAGTACTTC
.,TRBV29-1,TRBJ2-7,TRBD2,CSADRTSGSDYEQYF,TGCAGCGCCGATCGCACTAGCGGGAGTGACTACGAGCAGTACTTC
.,TRBV7-9,TRBJ1-4,.,CASSFSPGTVGEKLFF,TGTGCCAGCAGCTTTAGTCCCGGGACGGTTGGAGAAAAACTGTTTTTT
.,TRBV11-2,TRBJ1-5,.,CASSLGEGRHQPQHF,TGTGCCAGCAGCTTAGGCGAGGGAAGACATCAGCCCCAGCATTTT
.,TRBV7-2,TRBJ1-1,.,CASTLMEGVNTEAFF,TGTGCCAGCACCTTAATGGAGGGAGTGAACACTGAAGCTTTCTTT
few,TRBV3-1,TRBJ2-7,.,CASSQGATGEYF,TGTGCCAGCAGCCAAGGGGCTACCGGGGAGTACTTC
few,TRBV12-3/TRBV12-4,TRBJ2-4,.,CASLQGAKNIQYF,TGTGCCAGTTTACAGGGTGCCAAAAACATTCAGTACTTC